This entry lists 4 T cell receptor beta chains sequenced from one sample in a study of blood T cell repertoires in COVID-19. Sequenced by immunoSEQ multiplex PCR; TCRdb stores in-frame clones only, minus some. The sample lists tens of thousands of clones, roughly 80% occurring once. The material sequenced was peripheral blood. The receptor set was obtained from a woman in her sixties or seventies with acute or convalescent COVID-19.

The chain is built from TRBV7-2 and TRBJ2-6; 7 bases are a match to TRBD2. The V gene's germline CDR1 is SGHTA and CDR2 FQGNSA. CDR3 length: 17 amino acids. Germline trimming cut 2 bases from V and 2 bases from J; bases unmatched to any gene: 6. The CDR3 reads CASSLIGGNAGANVLTF. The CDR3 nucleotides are TGTGCCAGCAGCTTAATCGGGGGGAATGCTGGGGCCAACGTCCTGACTTTC.

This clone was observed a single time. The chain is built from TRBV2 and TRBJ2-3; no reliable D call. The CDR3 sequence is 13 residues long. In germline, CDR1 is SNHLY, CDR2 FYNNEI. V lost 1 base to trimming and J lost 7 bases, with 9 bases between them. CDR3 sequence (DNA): TGTGCCAGCAGTGAAGGGCCCAACAATACGCAGTATTTT. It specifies CASSEGPNNTQYF.

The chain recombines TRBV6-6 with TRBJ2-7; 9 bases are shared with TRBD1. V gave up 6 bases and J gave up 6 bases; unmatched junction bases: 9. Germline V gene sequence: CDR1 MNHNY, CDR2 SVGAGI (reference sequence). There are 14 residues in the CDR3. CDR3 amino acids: CASSKDRGYGEQYV. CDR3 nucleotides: TGTGCCAGCAGCAAGGACAGGGGATATGGCGAGCAGTACGTC.

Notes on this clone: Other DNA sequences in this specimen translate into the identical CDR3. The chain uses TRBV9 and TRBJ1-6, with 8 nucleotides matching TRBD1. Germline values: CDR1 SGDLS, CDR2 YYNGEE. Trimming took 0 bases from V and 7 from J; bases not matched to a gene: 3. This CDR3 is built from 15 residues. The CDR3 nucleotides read TGTGCCAGCAGCGTAGTCGACAGGGGAAATTCACCCCTCCACTTT. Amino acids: CASSVVDRGNSPLHF.